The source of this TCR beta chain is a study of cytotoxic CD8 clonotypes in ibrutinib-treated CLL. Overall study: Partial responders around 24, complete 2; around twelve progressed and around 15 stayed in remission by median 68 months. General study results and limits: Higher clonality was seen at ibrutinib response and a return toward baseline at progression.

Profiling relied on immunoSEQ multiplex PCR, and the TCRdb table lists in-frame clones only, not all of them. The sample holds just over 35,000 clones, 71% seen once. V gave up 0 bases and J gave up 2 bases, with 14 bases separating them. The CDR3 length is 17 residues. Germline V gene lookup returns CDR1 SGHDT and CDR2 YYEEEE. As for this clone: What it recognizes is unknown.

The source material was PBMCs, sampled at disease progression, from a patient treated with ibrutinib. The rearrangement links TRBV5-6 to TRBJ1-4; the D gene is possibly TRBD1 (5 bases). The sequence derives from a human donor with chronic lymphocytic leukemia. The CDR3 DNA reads TGTGCCAGCAGCTTGGCTTGGGGGATTAGCACTAATGAAAAACTGTTTTTT. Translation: CASSLAWGISTNEKLFF.